The T cell receptor beta chain under discussion was sequenced for a study of regulatory T cells in long-lasting Graves disease (dated by TCRdb to the early 2020s). Concerning the study at large: In the newly diagnosed Graves' disease group, patients had been taking antithyroid drugs for less than 3 months. Persistent Graves' disease patients were compared with newly diagnosed Graves' disease patients by peripheral blood TCR sequencing and RNA sequencing. The study was registered as a clinical trial and conducted in China. A total of around 35 samples underwent TCR sequencing: about 13 from persistent and some 20 from newly diagnosed Graves' disease patients. Results the study describes overall, beyond this receptor: TRBV28, TRBJ1-2 and TRBJ2-5 were preferentially used in persistent disease, while TRBV20-1 and TRBJ2-1 were favored in newly diagnosed disease. As a limitation, the authors acknowledged that the small sample size may reduce accuracy. Only the TCR beta chain was sequenced and analyzed. Because the primary lesion, thyroid tissue, could not be accessed, the study looked at peripheral blood alone. Compared with newly diagnosed patients, patients with persistent Graves' disease had lower TCR Shannon entropy and fewer highly expanded clones, which suggests clonal expansion. More public clonotypes were shared among persistent patients (2,741) than among newly diagnosed patients (966).

The meaning of the sample's time point label: newly diagnosed GD, antithyroid drugs for less than 3 months. For both TCR sequencing and RNA sequencing, RNA was extracted from PBMCs in TRIzol. The diagnosis of Graves' disease was made according to American Thyroid Association guidelines. The patients came from an endocrinology department in Xi'an, China. From each patient, approximately 10 milliliters of peripheral blood was collected into an EDTA anticoagulant tube. Ficoll Paque Plus density gradient separation was used to isolate PBMCs, and no further T cell sorting was performed. An Agilent 2100 Bioanalyzer and agarose gel were used to check RNA quality, while a NanoDrop 2000 measured RNA concentration. In the germline V gene, CDR1 corresponds to MNHNS and CDR2 to SASEGT. Including the terminal cysteine and phenylalanine, the CDR3 comprises 13 residues. CDR3 DNA is the only sequence kept; it has 39 bases, read in frame from the first base. V lost 6 bases and J lost 7 bases, and the count of bases not matched to a germline gene is 6.

A remark on this clonotype: Its specific antigen is unknown. Within one base of it there is no much larger clone, and no base qualities were kept.

The library was built by means of multiplex PCR. The reads were generated on an Illumina HiSeq 4000. iRepertoire HTBI primers and Arm-PCR amplification of CDR3 regions were used to construct TCR beta libraries. PCR products were gel purified before sequencing. On the authors' methods: A total of 60 to 80 TRBV and 14 TRBJ segments were identified across samples and were used for gene usage analysis of CDR3 amino acid clonotypes. COPE and FqMerger were used to merge the filtered high-quality paired reads into contigs. BLAST was used to align contigs to the IMGT TRBV, TRBD and TRBJ reference genes, and CDR3 was defined following IMGT. Clonotypes above 0.1% frequency were classified as highly expanded clones. Shannon entropy was used to measure repertoire diversity, and the Gini coefficient was used to measure V-J evenness. Clonotypes shared by more than one individual were considered public. TCRdb ran its own pipeline on the public reads, namely fastp trimming at Q25 and MiXCR clone calling, and kept in-frame beta chains. One record per CDR3 amino acid sequence lists the most common genes and DNA. These V and J calls rely on TCRdb rather than the paper's analysis. This sample lists approximately 350,000 distinct CDR3 sequences; 10% to 15% were detected once. Approximately 17% of the sample belongs to the ten largest clones.

This sample also belongs to another study, concerning T cells in Graves' hyperthyroidism and ophthalmopathy. According to the second study: Stable Graves' hyperthyroidism was defined as no progression to ophthalmopathy during 18 months of follow-up. Hyperthyroidism patients were newly diagnosed, had a disease duration of under 2 months, and were aged 18 to 65 years. Exclusion was applied to patients with uncontrolled infections, other autoimmune diseases, pregnancy or lactation. Diagnoses were based on clinical symptoms, serum thyroxine and TRAb, thyroid ultrasound and orbital computed tomography. The TCR CDR3 was subjected to a first round of RT-PCR using the HTBI primer set and the Qiagen OneStep RT-PCR kit. Most expanded thyroid clonotypes (frequency above 0.001) were also detected in blood, a finding suggesting that blood repertoires may reflect thyroid immune responses. Ophthalmopathy was separated from stable hyperthyroidism by a 13 V-J signature model, with approximately 89% sensitivity and about 81% specificity obtained in cross-validation and 80%/75% obtained in testing. During validation, the model predicted progression to ophthalmopathy a median of roughly six months ahead of onset, with around 71% sensitivity and roughly 72% specificity. A discovery cohort of approximately 97 patients, about 40 with Graves' ophthalmopathy and 55 to 65 with stable Graves' hyperthyroidism, was used to find distinguishing TCR V-J signatures. Prospective prediction of ophthalmopathy was tested in an independent validation cohort consisting of under 20 hyperthyroidism patients and some 17 patients who later progressed to ophthalmopathy. The 85 to 100 discovery patients were randomly split 7:3 into training and test sets. The study also compared thyroid tissue and blood T-cell repertoires from more than five Graves' hyperthyroidism patients. Following sampling, methimazole starting at 30 mg daily was given to hyperthyroidism patients, and high-dose intravenous methylprednisolone was given to ophthalmopathy patients. Libraries were constructed in a second round of multiplex PCR, after which size selection and purification were performed. Sequencing of the libraries was done on an Illumina HiSeq2000 using paired-end 100 bp reads. SOAPnuke was used to process the raw data, throwing out any read that contained adapters or uncalled bases, had a mean Phred below 15, or lacked an exact constant-primer or identifier match. COPE v1.2.5 was used to merge the high-quality paired reads, and each unique nucleotide sequence was defined as a clonotype. Clonotypes were aligned to IMGT TRBV, TRBD and TRBJ reference segments using MiTCR v1.1. The analysis included only V-J combinations with a frequency above 0.0001, which together covered more than 99% of the repertoires. The TCS score was defined as the ratio of F50 (clonal expansion) to E x V (chaos), calculated using BLOSUM62-based TCRdist between CDR3 peptides within each V-J. Welch's t-statistics and random forest reduced several hundred V-J features to 10 to 15, which were used in a naive Bayes classifier (R e1071). Sample size was not statistically predetermined, and blinding of investigators to group allocation was not performed. The paper describes TCR Vbeta CDR3 sequencing of some 130 peripheral blood samples, made up of fewer than 50 ophthalmopathy patients, over 70 hyperthyroidism patients and roughly 17 progressor patients.

Sequencing used peripheral blood mononuclear cells (PBMCs), obtained at new diagnosis, from a patient treated with antithyroid drugs. The sequence links TRBV6-1 to TRBJ1-2; 9 bases in between match TRBD1. The clonotype originates from a woman aged 18-30 years with Graves disease. Donor details come from another sample of the same person, matched by shared clones. The DNA is TGTGCCAGCAGACCCGACAGGGGGGTTGGCTACACCTTC. This encodes CASRPDRGVGYTF.